This T cell receptor (beta chain) was sequenced during a study of blood T cell repertoires in COVID-19. The overall study: Material from acute and convalescent COVID-19 was sourced from the United States, Italy and Spain. In each case, the material was cDNA or gDNA derived from T cells, B-cell-depleted T cells, or PBMCs.

Original processing notes: Amplification of reference gene primers was used by the study to estimate nucleated cell counts. The data were produced by immunoSEQ multiplex PCR, yet TCRdb's version contains in-frame clones alone and is incomplete. That table gives V, J and clone size, and the DNA gave D and trimming. The table has 200,000 or so clones, roughly 87% seen once. CDR3 length equals 15 residues. V was pared by 7 bases and J by 1 base, with 6 bases of the junction left unmatched. The germline V gene has CDR1 MDHEN and CDR2 SYDVKM. The chain has TRBV28 and TRBJ2-2, with TRBD2 identical over 7 bases. The sequence came from a man aged 40-50 years with active or convalescent COVID-19. Sequenced: peripheral blood. CDR3 nucleotides: TGTGCCAGCACTTTTAGCGGGCAGAACACCGGGGAGCTGTTTTTT. Residues: CASTFSGQNTGELFF. The full variable domain, in which reference TRBV28 and TRBJ2-2 provide the parts outside the CDR3, is DVKVTQSSRYLVKRTGEKVFLECVQDMDHENMFWYRQDPGLGLRLIYFSYDVKMKEKGDIPEGYSVSREKKERFSLILESASTNQTSMYLCASTFSGQNTGELFFGEGSRLTVL.